This TCR beta chain was profiled in a study of cytomegalovirus exposure and HLA in healthy donors. Remarks on this clone: Its antigen is still unknown.

Study-level points and caveats: As confirmed in vitro, three CMV-associated chains were specific for CMV antigens.

Assay used: immunoSEQ multiplex PCR; TCRdb lists only in-frame clones, some missing. Of over 120,000 clones listed, over 80% are singletons. The material sequenced was PBMCs. This sequence originates from a young man in good health and CMV-seropositive.

DNA of the CDR3: TGTGCCTGGAACTCGGGAGGCCCGAATGAGCAGTTCTTC. This encodes CAWNSGGPNEQFF. V and J are TRBV30 and TRBJ2-1; 7 bases are shared with TRBD2. The V gene end was trimmed by 4 bases and the J gene end by 7 bases; junction bases not matched to a gene: 7. The germline CDR1 and CDR2 sequences are GTSNPN and SVGIG (reference sequence). The CDR3 contains 13 residues.